These T cell receptor beta chains were read from a single sample in a study of radiotherapy plus CTLA-4 blockade in lung cancer. Sequencing was performed with immunoSEQ multiplex PCR; in TCRdb, only in-frame clones are kept and a portion is missing. The sample has about 110,000 clones, 81% seen once. This specimen was peripheral blood, taken from a patient treated with radiotherapy plus ipilimumab. The receptors derive from a human donor with non-small cell lung cancer that progressed on radiotherapy plus ipilimumab. Some clones in this sample may be carry-over from other donors' samples. Each CDR3 is given without its conserved first and last residue.

v_gene,CDR3aa
TRBV7-2,ASSLDRGNEKLF
TRBV20-1,SARYSDTQY
TRBV15,ATSRDLGRRNTGELF
TRBV5-1,ASSLGRGANQETQY
TRBV18,ASSRGTSGLQETQY
TRBV27,ASSTRNRGVNEKLF
TRBV7-6,ASSYSGGRETQY
TRBV7-2,ASSRNWGDEQF
TRBV15,ATSRGFSGGFDNEQF
TRBV6-1,ASRQGAYTEAF
TRBV6-5,ASSYWAGATDTQY
TRBV11-2,ASSLGGGTTEAF
TRBV7-9,ASTEQSTDTQY
TRBV7-2,ASSLRGGQGQPQH
TRBV6-5,ASSQGGGSGQPQH
TRBV9,ASSVRDRGHSTEAF
TRBV27,ASYDLGQLNTEAF
TRBV4-1,ASSQAQDLGPGNTIY
TRBV7-9,ASNAHGQDNSPLH
TRBV18,ASSLLGGPSEAF
TRBV2,AGRDSYYEQY
TRBV6-1,ASSDGVIPQH
TRBV12-5,ASGLDISYEQY
TRBV10-3,AIAARDRRTRSYGYT
TRBV28,ASSSVNTEAF
TRBV18,ASSPPGVTHLPYGYT
TRBV7-2,ASSRQYQETQY
TRBV5-1,ASSPSIYREGDTEAF
TRBV6-5,ASSEGYYTEAF
TRBV18,ASSPRDRVTYNEQF
TRBV25-1,ASSEWGISATNEKLF
TRBV7-2,ASSLEKRGGADTQY
TRBV13,ASSLGVGRGNTEAF
TRBV5-4,ASSSRGQDTQY
TRBV18,ASSPASGQGKSPLH
TRBV7-2,ASSFIHGGDNLQH
TRBV27,ASSFLAGGYEQY
TRBV11-1,ASSLVTGNQPQH
TRBV6-5,ATGWLSRRNTEAF
TRBV5-1,ASSLGLPGGARTDTQY
TRBV4-3,ASSQQTGDYGYT